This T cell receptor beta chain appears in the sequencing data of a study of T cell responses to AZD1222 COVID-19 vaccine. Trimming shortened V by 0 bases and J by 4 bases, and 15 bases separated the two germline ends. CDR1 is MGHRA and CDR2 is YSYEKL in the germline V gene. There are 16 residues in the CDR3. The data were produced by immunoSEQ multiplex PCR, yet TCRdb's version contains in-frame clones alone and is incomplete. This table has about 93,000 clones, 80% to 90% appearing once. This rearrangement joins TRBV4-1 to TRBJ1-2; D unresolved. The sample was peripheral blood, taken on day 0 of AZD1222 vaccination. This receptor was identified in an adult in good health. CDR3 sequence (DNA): TGCGCCAGCAGCCAAGAAAGGTGGGAATTCGGCTATGGCTACACCTTC. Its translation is CASSQERWEFGYGYTF.